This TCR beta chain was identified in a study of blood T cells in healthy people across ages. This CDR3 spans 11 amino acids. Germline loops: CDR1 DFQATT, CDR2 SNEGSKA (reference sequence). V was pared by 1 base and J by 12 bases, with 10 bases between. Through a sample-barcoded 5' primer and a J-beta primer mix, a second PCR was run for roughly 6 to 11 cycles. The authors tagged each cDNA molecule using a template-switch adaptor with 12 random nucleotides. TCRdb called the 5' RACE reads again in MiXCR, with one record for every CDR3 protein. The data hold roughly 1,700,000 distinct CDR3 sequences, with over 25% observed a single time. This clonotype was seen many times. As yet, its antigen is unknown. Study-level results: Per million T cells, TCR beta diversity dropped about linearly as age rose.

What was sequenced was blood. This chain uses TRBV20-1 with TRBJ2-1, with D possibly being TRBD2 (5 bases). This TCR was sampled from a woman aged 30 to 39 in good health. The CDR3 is CSARVAEGQFF. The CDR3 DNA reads TGCAGTGCTAGAGTCGCTGAGGGGCAGTTCTTC.